This is a list of T cell receptor beta chains from one sample in a study of blood T cell repertoires in COVID-19. TCRdb keeps only in-frame clones here, not all; method: immunoSEQ multiplex PCR. This table has about 48,000 clones, 90% appearing once. Sequencing was done on a sample of peripheral blood. Receptors originate from a man between 65 and 79 years old with acute or convalescent COVID-19. Both conserved end residues are part of each CDR3. Each record gives: J gene, CDR3 length, clone size, D gene, V gene, CDR3 DNA, CDR3 protein. The D gene is left open where the match is weak. Some rows mark clone size as missing; the rest say once, few, many or name a class of expanded clone.

j_gene: TRBJ1-1
len: 16
abundance: -
d_gene: -
v_gene: TRBV5-1
CDR3nt: TGCGCCAGCAGCCTATTACAACCCCGTCAGGGCGCTGAAGCTTTCTTT
CDR3aa: CASSLLQPRQGAEAFF

j_gene: TRBJ2-3
len: 15
abundance: -
d_gene: TRBD2
v_gene: TRBV7-2
CDR3nt: TGTGCCAGCAGTTGGAATAGCGGGGGGGCTGGTACGCAGTATTTT
CDR3aa: CASSWNSGGAGTQYF

j_gene: TRBJ2-7
len: 14
abundance: -
d_gene: -
v_gene: TRBV7-9
CDR3nt: TGTGCCAGCAGCTCATCGGGATCGGGCCACGAGCAGTACTTC
CDR3aa: CASSSSGSGHEQYF

j_gene: TRBJ1-2
len: 13
abundance: -
d_gene: -
v_gene: TRBV10-3
CDR3nt: TGTGCCATCAGCACAGGGACCGACTATGGCTACACCTTC
CDR3aa: CAISTGTDYGYTF

j_gene: TRBJ2-2
len: 16
abundance: -
d_gene: -
v_gene: TRBV18
CDR3nt: TGTGCCAGCTCACCAGGAAGGGCGGGGACCACCGGGGAGCTGTTTTTT
CDR3aa: CASSPGRAGTTGELFF

j_gene: TRBJ2-1
len: 16
abundance: once
d_gene: TRBD1
v_gene: TRBV5-8
CDR3nt: TGTGCCAGCAGCTTGAACAGGGGTAGCTCCTACAATGAGCAGTTCTTC
CDR3aa: CASSLNRGSSYNEQFF

j_gene: TRBJ2-1
len: 14
abundance: -
d_gene: TRBD2
v_gene: TRBV7-2
CDR3nt: TGTGCCAGCCTGAGCCAGCGGGACTACAATGAGCAGTTCTTC
CDR3aa: CASLSQRDYNEQFF

j_gene: TRBJ2-5
len: 18
abundance: -
d_gene: -
v_gene: TRBV7-3
CDR3nt: TGTGCCAGCAGCCCCCACCGTCGACCCTCCGGCGGCCAAGAGACCCAGTACTTC
CDR3aa: CASSPHRRPSGGQETQYF

j_gene: TRBJ2-1
len: 14
abundance: -
d_gene: TRBD1
v_gene: TRBV7-3
CDR3nt: TGTGCCAGCGTGGGGGCAGGGGGCTCGGATGAGCAGTTCTTC
CDR3aa: CASVGAGGSDEQFF

j_gene: TRBJ2-4
len: 15
abundance: once
d_gene: TRBD1
v_gene: TRBV11-2
CDR3nt: TGTGCCAGCAGCTTACCGGGACAGGGGTCTCACATTCAGTACTTC
CDR3aa: CASSLPGQGSHIQYF

j_gene: TRBJ2-5
len: 14
abundance: -
d_gene: TRBD2
v_gene: TRBV7-2
CDR3nt: TGTGCCAGCAGCGCCGGGAGGGGTACGGAGACCCAGTACTTC
CDR3aa: CASSAGRGTETQYF

j_gene: TRBJ2-5
len: 13
abundance: -
d_gene: TRBD2
v_gene: TRBV20-1
CDR3nt: TGCAGTGCTAGTCGTACTAGCGCAGAGACCCAGTACTTC
CDR3aa: CSASRTSAETQYF

j_gene: TRBJ1-1
len: 11
abundance: -
d_gene: -
v_gene: TRBV30
CDR3nt: TGTGCCTGGACGTTGAACACTGAAGCTTTCTTT
CDR3aa: CAWTLNTEAFF

j_gene: TRBJ2-5
len: 15
abundance: -
d_gene: -
v_gene: TRBV4-1
CDR3nt: TGCGCCAGCAGCCAAGGGATTAGCGAGCAAGAGACCCAGTACTTC
CDR3aa: CASSQGISEQETQYF